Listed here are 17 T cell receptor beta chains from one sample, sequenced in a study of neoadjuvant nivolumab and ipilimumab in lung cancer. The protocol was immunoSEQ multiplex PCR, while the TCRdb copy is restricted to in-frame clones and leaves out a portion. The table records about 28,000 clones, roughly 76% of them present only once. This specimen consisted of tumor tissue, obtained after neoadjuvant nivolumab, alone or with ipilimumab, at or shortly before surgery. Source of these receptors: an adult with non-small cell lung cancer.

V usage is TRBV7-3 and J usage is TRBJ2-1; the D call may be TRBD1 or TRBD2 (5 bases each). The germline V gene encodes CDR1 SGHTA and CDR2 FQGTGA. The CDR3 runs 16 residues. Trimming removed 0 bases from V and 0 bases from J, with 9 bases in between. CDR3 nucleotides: TGTGCCAGCAGCTTAACTGGGGGTCGCTCCTACAATGAGCAGTTCTTC. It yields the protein CASSLTGGRSYNEQFF.

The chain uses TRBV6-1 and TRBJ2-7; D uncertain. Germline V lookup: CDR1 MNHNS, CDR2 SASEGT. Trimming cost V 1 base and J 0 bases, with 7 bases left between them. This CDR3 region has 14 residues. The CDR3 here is CASSEVRSSYEQYF. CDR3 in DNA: TGTGCCAGCAGTGAAGTCAGGAGCTCCTACGAGCAGTACTTC.

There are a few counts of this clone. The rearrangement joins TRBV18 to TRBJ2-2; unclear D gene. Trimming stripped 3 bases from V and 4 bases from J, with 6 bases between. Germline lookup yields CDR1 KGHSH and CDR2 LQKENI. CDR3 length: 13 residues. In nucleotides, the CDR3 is TGTGCCAGCTCACCCGTGCCCACCGGGGAGCTGTTTTTT. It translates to CASSPVPTGELFF.

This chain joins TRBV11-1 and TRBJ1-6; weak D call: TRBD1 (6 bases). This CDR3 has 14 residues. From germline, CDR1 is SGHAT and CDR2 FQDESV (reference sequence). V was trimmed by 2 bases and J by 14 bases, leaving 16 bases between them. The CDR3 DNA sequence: TGTGCCAGCAGCTTATTTCGGGACACCGTCACCCTCCACTTT. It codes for CASSLFRDTVTLHF.

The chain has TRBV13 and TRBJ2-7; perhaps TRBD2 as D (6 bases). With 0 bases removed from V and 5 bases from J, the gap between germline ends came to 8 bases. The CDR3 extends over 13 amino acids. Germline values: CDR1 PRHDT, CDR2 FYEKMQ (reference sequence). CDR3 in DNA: TGTGCCAGCAGCTTAGGAGAGCGGGACGAGCAGTACTTC. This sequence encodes CASSLGERDEQYF.

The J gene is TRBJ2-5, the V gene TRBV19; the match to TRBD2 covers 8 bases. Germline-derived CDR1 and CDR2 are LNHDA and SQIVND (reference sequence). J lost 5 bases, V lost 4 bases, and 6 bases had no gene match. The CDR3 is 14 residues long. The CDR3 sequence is CASSTPGLDETQYF. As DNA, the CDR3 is TGTGCCAGTAGTACCCCGGGACTAGACGAGACCCAGTACTTC.

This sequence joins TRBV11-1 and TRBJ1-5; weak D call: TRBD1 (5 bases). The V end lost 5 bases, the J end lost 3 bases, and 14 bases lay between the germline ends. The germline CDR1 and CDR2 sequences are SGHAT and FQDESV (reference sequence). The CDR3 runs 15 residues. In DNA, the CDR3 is TGTGCCAGCAGCCAAGATTCAGGGACCAATCAGCCCCAGCATTTT. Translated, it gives CASSQDSGTNQPQHF.

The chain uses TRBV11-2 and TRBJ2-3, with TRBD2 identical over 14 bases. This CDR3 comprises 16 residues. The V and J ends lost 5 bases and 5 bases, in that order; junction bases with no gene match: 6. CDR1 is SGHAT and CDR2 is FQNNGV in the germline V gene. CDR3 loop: CASSPTSGGAVDTQYF. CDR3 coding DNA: TGTGCCAGCAGCCCGACTAGCGGGGGGGCCGTAGATACGCAGTATTTT.

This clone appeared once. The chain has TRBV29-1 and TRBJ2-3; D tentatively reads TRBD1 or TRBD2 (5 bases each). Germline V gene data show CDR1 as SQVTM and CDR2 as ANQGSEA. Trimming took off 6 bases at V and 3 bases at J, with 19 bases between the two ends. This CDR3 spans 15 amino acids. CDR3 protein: CSVVVLGRMTDTQYF. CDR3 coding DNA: TGCAGCGTCGTGGTATTGGGACGGATGACAGATACGCAGTATTTT.

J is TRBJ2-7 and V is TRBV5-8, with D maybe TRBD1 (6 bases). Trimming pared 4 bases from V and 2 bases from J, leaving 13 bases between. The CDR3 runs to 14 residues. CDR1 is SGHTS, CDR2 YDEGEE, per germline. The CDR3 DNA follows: TGTGCCAGCAGCCCAACGAACAGGGCCTACGAGCAGTACTTC. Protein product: CASSPTNRAYEQYF.

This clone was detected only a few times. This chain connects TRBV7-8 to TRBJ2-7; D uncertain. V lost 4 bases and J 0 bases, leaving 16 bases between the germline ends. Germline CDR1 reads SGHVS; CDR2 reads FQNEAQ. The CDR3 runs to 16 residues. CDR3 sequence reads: CASSSTIRTDSYEQYF. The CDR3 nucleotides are TGTGCCAGCAGCTCAACTATCCGGACGGACTCCTACGAGCAGTACTTC. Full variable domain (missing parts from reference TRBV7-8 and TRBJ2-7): GAGVSQSPRYKVAKRGQDVALRCDPISGHVSLFWYQQALGQGPEFLTYFQNEAQLDKSGLPSDRFFAERPEGSVSTLKIQRTQQEDSAVYLCASSSTIRTDSYEQYFGPGTRLTVT.

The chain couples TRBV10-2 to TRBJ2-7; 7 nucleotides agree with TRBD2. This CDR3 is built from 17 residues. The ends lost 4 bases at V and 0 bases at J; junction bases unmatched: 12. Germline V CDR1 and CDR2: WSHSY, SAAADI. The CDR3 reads CASSASGLAAYSYEQYF. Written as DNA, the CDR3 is TGCGCCAGCAGTGCATCTGGGCTAGCGGCTTACTCCTACGAGCAGTACTTC.

This chain's CDR3 is CASSRRGGQTDTQYF. In DNA, the CDR3 is TGTGCCAGCAGCAGGCGGGGGGGGCAAACAGATACGCAGTATTTT. The chain combines TRBV5-8 with TRBJ2-3; 9 bases line up with TRBD2. V shed 4 bases, J shed 3 bases, and the junction held 6 bases outside the gene matches. Germline V gene data show CDR1 as SGHTS and CDR2 as YDEGEE. The CDR3 extends over 15 amino acids.

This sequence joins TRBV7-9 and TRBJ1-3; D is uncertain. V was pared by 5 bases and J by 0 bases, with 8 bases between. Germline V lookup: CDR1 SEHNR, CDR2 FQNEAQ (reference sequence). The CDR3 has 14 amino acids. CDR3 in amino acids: CASSPLSSGNTIYF. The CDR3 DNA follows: TGTGCCAGCAGCCCTCTTTCCTCTGGAAACACCATATATTTT.

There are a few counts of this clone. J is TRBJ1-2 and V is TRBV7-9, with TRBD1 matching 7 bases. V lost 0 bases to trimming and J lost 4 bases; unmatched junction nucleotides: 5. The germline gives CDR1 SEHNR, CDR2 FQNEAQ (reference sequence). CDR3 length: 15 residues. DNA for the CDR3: TGTGCCAGCAGCTTAGCGCTTGAGGGGGCCTATGGCTACACCTTC. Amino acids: CASSLALEGAYGYTF.

For the CDR3, the DNA is TGTGCCAGCAGCTTGGAGGACAATGAGCAGTTCTTC. It specifies CASSLEDNEQFF. The chain joins TRBV5-6 to TRBJ2-1; D call uncertain. The V and J ends lost 0 bases and 5 bases respectively, with 3 bases between them. In germline, CDR1 is SGHDT, CDR2 YYEEEE. The CDR3 has 12 amino acids.

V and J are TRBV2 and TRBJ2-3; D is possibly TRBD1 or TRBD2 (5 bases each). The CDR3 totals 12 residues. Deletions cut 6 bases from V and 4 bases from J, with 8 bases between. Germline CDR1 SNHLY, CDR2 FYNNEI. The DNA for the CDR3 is TGTGCCAGCAGGTGGGACGCAGATACGCAGTATTTT. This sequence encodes CASRWDADTQYF.